The rows below give T cell receptor beta chains drawn from one sample of a study of identical twins. TCRdb ran MiXCR on the 5' RACE reads and lists one entry per CDR3 protein. This table holds 420,000 or so distinct CDR3 sequences, 18% found once. The sample taken for sequencing was naive T cells sorted from blood. Receptors were obtained from a man between 50 and 59 years old in good health. Each CDR3 is given with its conserved first and last residue. D genes are given only for firm matches. The size field is filled for only some rows; it gives once, few, many or a size class.

size | D | length | J | V | CDR3 | DNA
many | TRBD2 | 20 | TRBJ2-1 | TRBV24-1 | CATRTGKGGTSGRGGNEQFF | TGTGCCACCAGGACTGGGAAGGGAGGAACTAGCGGGAGGGGAGGCAATGAGCAGTTCTTC
- | TRBD2 | 13 | TRBJ2-3 | TRBV20-1 | CSAIGGGGDTQYF | TGCAGTGCAATCGGCGGGGGAGGAGATACGCAGTATTTT
few | TRBD1 | 16 | TRBJ2-1 | TRBV4-1 | CASSHPPPRTGYEQFF | TGCGCCAGCAGCCATCCCCCCCCCAGGACAGGGTATGAGCAGTTCTTC
few | - | 15 | TRBJ2-7 | TRBV7-8 | CASSPGTVIRYEQYF | TGTGCCAGCAGCCCCGGGACGGTTATTAGGTACGAGCAGTACTTC
- | - | 11 | TRBJ2-7 | TRBV6-5 | CASGHRYEQYF | TGTGCCAGCGGCCACAGATACGAGCAGTACTTC
- | - | 13 | TRBJ2-1 | TRBV20-1 | CSARRQAYNEQFF | TGCAGTGCTAGGAGGCAGGCATACAATGAGCAGTTCTTC
- | - | 11 | TRBJ2-1 | TRBV24-1 | CATSDLYEQFF | TGTGCCACCAGTGATCTTTATGAGCAGTTCTTC
many | TRBD2 | 14 | TRBJ2-1 | TRBV11-2 | CASSRLAGGNEQFF | TGTGCCAGCAGCCGACTAGCGGGGGGGAATGAGCAGTTCTTC
few | TRBD1 | 17 | TRBJ2-6 | TRBV5-6 | CASSYGQENSGANVLTF | TGTGCCAGCAGCTACGGACAGGAGAACTCTGGGGCCAACGTCCTGACTTTC
few | - | 14 | TRBJ2-5 | TRBV12-3/TRBV12-4 | CASSIRNRGETQYF | TGTGCCAGCAGTATTAGGAATAGGGGAGAGACCCAGTACTTC
- | TRBD2 | 17 | TRBJ2-7 | TRBV4-2 | CASSQFYSGGASYEQYF | TGTGCCAGCAGCCAATTTTATAGCGGGGGGGCTTCCTACGAGCAGTACTTC
few | TRBD2 | 15 | TRBJ2-3 | TRBV5-1 | CASRSGAGDTDTQYF | TGCGCCAGCAGAAGCGGGGCGGGGGACACAGATACGCAGTATTTT
few | - | 13 | TRBJ1-2 | TRBV7-2 | CASSFYWEEGYTF | TGTGCCAGCAGCTTTTATTGGGAGGAGGGCTACACCTTC
many | - | 15 | TRBJ2-7 | TRBV7-2 | CASSTGPSRSYEQYF | TGTGCCAGCAGTACGGGACCCTCACGCTCCTACGAGCAGTACTTC
once | - | 15 | TRBJ2-7 | TRBV18 | CASSPGGQVAYEQYF | TGTGCCAGCTCACCAGGGGGTCAGGTGGCCTACGAGCAGTACTTC
- | TRBD2 | 16 | TRBJ2-3 | TRBV3-1 | CASSPILAGDTDTQYF | TGTGCCAGCAGCCCCATACTAGCGGGGGACACAGATACGCAGTATTTT
- | TRBD2 | 17 | TRBJ2-2 | TRBV10-3 | CAISEPPGGASAGELFF | TGTGCCATCAGTGAGCCACCCGGGGGGGCCAGCGCCGGGGAGCTGTTTTTT
- | - | 17 | TRBJ1-5 | TRBV6-2/TRBV6-3 | CASSLLLVGQINQPQHF | TGTGCCAGCAGTTTACTTCTGGTCGGGCAGATCAATCAGCCCCAGCATTTT
many | - | 15 | TRBJ2-1 | TRBV7-2 | CASSLGWGQYNEQFF | TGTGCCAGCAGCTTGGGCTGGGGTCAGTACAATGAGCAGTTCTTC
- | - | 14 | TRBJ2-7 | TRBV7-2 | CASSSLALWDEQYF | TGTGCCAGCAGCTCCCTCGCCCTGTGGGACGAGCAGTACTTC
- | - | 16 | TRBJ1-6 | TRBV4-3 | CASRRVGQDLKSPLHF | TGCGCCAGCAGGCGAGTAGGTCAGGACTTAAAATCACCCCTCCACTTT
few | - | 17 | TRBJ2-5 | TRBV7-9 | CASSRSIGQSFQETQYF | TGTGCCAGCAGTCGTAGTATAGGACAGTCCTTCCAAGAGACCCAGTACTTC
many | - | 14 | TRBJ1-5 | TRBV20-1 | CSALRQVSNQPQHF | TGCAGTGCCCTGCGGCAGGTTAGCAATCAGCCCCAGCATTTT
few | TRBD2 | 16 | TRBJ2-1 | TRBV7-9 | CASSPPSGDNYNEQFF | TGTGCCAGCAGCCCTCCTAGCGGGGATAACTACAATGAGCAGTTCTTC
few | - | 17 | TRBJ2-1 | TRBV4-3 | CASSQDWAGSSYNEQFF | TGCGCCAGCAGCCAAGATTGGGCAGGGAGCTCCTACAATGAGCAGTTCTTC
many | - | 13 | TRBJ2-3 | TRBV7-8 | CASSPRGRDTQYF | TGTGCCAGCAGCCCCCGGGGGCGCGATACGCAGTATTTT
- | TRBD2 | 18 | TRBJ2-7 | TRBV5-1 | CASSSGGVRAGASYEQYF | TGCGCCAGCAGCTCTGGAGGGGTTCGGGCGGGAGCCAGCTACGAGCAGTACTTC
many | - | 14 | TRBJ2-2 | TRBV7-2 | CASSLGMDTGELFF | TGTGCCAGCAGCTTAGGGATGGACACCGGGGAGCTGTTTTTT
many | - | 14 | TRBJ2-1 | TRBV12-3/TRBV12-4 | CASSRQGGLNEQFF | TGTGCCAGCAGTCGTCAGGGAGGTTTGAATGAGCAGTTCTTC
- | - | 13 | TRBJ2-5 | TRBV7-2 | CASNSVGGQTQYF | TGTGCCAGCAACTCGGTGGGCGGGCAGACCCAGTACTTC
- | - | 13 | TRBJ2-3 | TRBV20-1 | CSADRPPTDTQYF | TGCAGTGCTGATAGGCCCCCCACAGATACGCAGTATTTT
few | TRBD1 | 13 | TRBJ2-1 | TRBV12-3/TRBV12-4 | CASSLARGSEQFF | TGTGCCAGCAGTTTGGCCAGGGGGAGTGAGCAGTTCTTC